The 22 T cell receptor beta chains listed next were all sequenced from one sample in a study of beta chain features in type 1 diabetes (dated by TCRdb to the late 2010s). The full study reports these points: Type 1 diabetes patients showed a moderate but significant shortening of TCRB CDR3 length in all four CD4+ subsets.

Library creation used the immunoSEQ multiplex PCR assay. The High Capacity cDNA Reverse Transcription Kit was used to reverse transcribe all of the isolated RNA, meaning that expressed TCRB transcripts were what got sequenced. This immuneACCESS table, as held by TCRdb, lists in-frame sequences with V and J called but not all clones. Of the missing ones, under half trace to an unresolved V gene in checked studies; the others have no known cause. The sample table lists roughly 300,000 clones, around 8.5% of them with a count of one. In total, the top ten clones hold roughly 0.99% of the sample. Their target antigens are unknown. Sample: central memory CD4+ T cells from blood. The origin of the receptors is a man younger than 45 with type 1 diabetes.

This clone was counted only a few times. V gene TRBV11-2 combines with J gene TRBJ1-5; a possible D gene is TRBD1 (6 bases). Germline V gives CDR1 SGHAT, CDR2 FQNNGV. The CDR3 spans 13 residues. Trimming cost V 5 bases and J 7 bases, with 12 bases left between them. The CDR3 protein is CASSPGAVQPQHF. CDR3 DNA sequence: TGTGCCAGCAGCCCGGGGGCCGTACAGCCCCAGCATTTT.

This clone was observed a few times. The J gene is TRBJ2-1, the V gene TRBV5-1; D is unclear. This CDR3 has 13 residues. Germline values: CDR1 SGHRS, CDR2 YFSETQ. The germline V and J ends were trimmed by 0 bases and 6 bases, with 7 bases remaining between them. Written as DNA, the CDR3 is TGCGCCAGCAGCTTGGCGGACCCCAATGAGCAGTTCTTC. The encoded protein is CASSLADPNEQFF.

The chain combines TRBV7-9 with TRBJ1-2; D unclear. V was pared by 5 bases and J by 8 bases, with 21 bases between. This CDR3 is 15 amino acids long. Germline V gene lookup returns CDR1 SEHNR and CDR2 FQNEAQ (reference sequence). This chain's CDR3 is CASSRPQRRRVGYTF. The CDR3 DNA follows: TGTGCCAGCAGCCGGCCCCAACGGCGGAGGGTAGGCTACACCTTC.

This clone turned up a few times. This chain links TRBV4-1 with TRBJ2-3; D is unresolved. The CDR3 is made up of 16 amino acids. Germline CDR1 reads MGHRA; CDR2 reads YSYEKL. Between the trimmed V and J ends, which lost 1 base and 2 bases, there was a span of 13 bases. The CDR3 loop reads CASSQASDGYTDTQYF. The CDR3 coding sequence is TGCGCCAGCAGCCAAGCATCGGATGGCTACACAGATACGCAGTATTTT.

This clone showed up just a few times. V usage is TRBV29-1 and J usage is TRBJ2-3; D is tentatively TRBD1 or TRBD2 (5 bases each). This CDR3 is 13 amino acids long. The germline CDR1 and CDR2 sequences are SQVTM and ANQGSEA. Trimming took 5 bases from V and 3 from J, leaving 12 bases between them. The CDR3, as DNA: TGCAGCGTTTGGGACCACGGGACAGATACGCAGTATTTT. Translation gives CSVWDHGTDTQYF.

This clone was seen a handful of times. This chain links TRBV2 with TRBJ2-2; D might be TRBD1 (6 bases). Germline V gene data show CDR1 as SNHLY and CDR2 as FYNNEI. The CDR3 is made up of 15 amino acids. V was shortened by 8 bases and J by 0 bases, with 13 bases between the two germline ends. For the CDR3, the DNA is TGTGCCAGCCATAGTGGGGGCGCGAACACCGGGGAGCTGTTTTTT. This encodes CASHSGGANTGELFF.

This sequence joins TRBV4-3 and TRBJ1-4, with no clear D. The germline V and J ends were trimmed by 2 bases and 2 bases, with 6 bases remaining between them. Germline V gene lookup returns CDR1 LGHNA and CDR2 YSLEER. The CDR3 totals 14 residues. CDR3 in DNA: TGCGCCAGCAGCCAATGGGTGACTAATGAAAAACTGTTTTTT. Residues: CASSQWVTNEKLFF.

V and J are TRBV9 and TRBJ1-1; D is uncertain. V was pared by 1 base and J by 0 bases, with 7 bases between. Germline V gene lookup returns CDR1 SGDLS and CDR2 YYNGEE. This CDR3 has 14 residues. Here the CDR3 DNA reads TGTGCCAGCAGCGTAAACACGGTGAACACTGAAGCTTTCTTT. It translates to CASSVNTVNTEAFF.

The genes are TRBV7-2 and TRBJ1-1; D is uncertain. V was trimmed by 2 bases and J by 4 bases, leaving 2 bases between them. The CDR3 totals 11 residues. Germline V gene data show CDR1 as SGHTA and CDR2 as FQGNSA. CDR3 DNA sequence: TGTGCCAGCAGCTTAATCACTGAAGCTTTCTTT. Amino acids: CASSLITEAFF.

This clone was seen a handful of times. V is TRBV19 and J is TRBJ1-2, with D possibly matching TRBD1 (5 bases). The germline V and J ends were trimmed by 6 bases and 3 bases, with 17 bases remaining between them. CDR3 size: 15 residues. Germline CDR1 is LNHDA and CDR2 is SQIVND (reference sequence). CDR3 loop: CASSRNPWGDYGYTF. CDR3 DNA sequence: TGTGCCAGTAGCCGAAATCCCTGGGGGGACTATGGCTACACCTTC.

This clone was seen a few times. V and J are TRBV19 and TRBJ2-3; TRBD2 is a possible D gene (6 bases). Germline assignment: CDR1 LNHDA and CDR2 SQIVND (reference sequence). Trimming pared 5 bases from V and 4 bases from J, leaving 13 bases between. This CDR3 spans 14 amino acids. DNA of the CDR3: TGTGCCAGTAGTGCGTGGGCGGGGTCAGATACGCAGTATTTT. Its translation: CASSAWAGSDTQYF.

There are a few counts of this clone. The rearrangement links TRBV15 to TRBJ2-4; 8 nucleotides align to TRBD2. With 5 bases clipped from V and 0 bases from J, the junction kept 6 bases outside the gene matches. The CDR3 extends over 16 amino acids. The germline CDR1 and CDR2 sequences are LNHNV and YYDKDF (reference sequence). The CDR3 here is CATSGPRGGAKNIQYF. In nucleotides, the CDR3 is TGTGCCACCAGCGGACCTCGGGGGGGAGCCAAAAACATTCAGTACTTC.

This clone has a single count. The V call is TRBV7-2, the J call TRBJ2-1, with 13 bases that match TRBD2. The V segment lost 5 bases and the J segment 6 bases; nucleotides outside the gene matches: 7. The CDR3 is 16 amino acids. Germline loops: CDR1 SGHTA, CDR2 FQGNSA. The CDR3 loop is CASSTSGLAGTNEQFF. In DNA, the CDR3 is TGTGCCAGCAGCACATCGGGACTAGCGGGGACCAATGAGCAGTTCTTC. Looking up the rest from reference TRBV7-2 and TRBJ2-1 gives the full variable domain: GAGVSQSPSNKVTEKGKDVELRCDPISGHTALYWYRQSLGQGLEFLIYFQGNSAPDKSGLPSDRFSAERTGGSVSTLTIQRTQQEDSAVYLCASSTSGLAGTNEQFFGPGTRLTVL.

The chain recombines TRBV28 with TRBJ2-2, with TRBD1 as a possible D gene (5 bases). Germline V gives CDR1 MDHEN, CDR2 SYDVKM. V lost 6 bases and J 7 bases, leaving 15 bases between the germline ends. The CDR3 consists of 14 residues. The CDR3 bases are TGTGCCAGCAGGAACGCTGGGGCGTTCGGGGAGCTGTTTTTT. Protein sequence: CASRNAGAFGELFF.

The chain joins TRBV4-3 to TRBJ1-1, with TRBD1 as a possible D gene (5 bases). This CDR3 has 14 residues. CDR1 is LGHNA, CDR2 YSLEER, per germline. V was pared by 5 bases and J by 0 bases, with 10 bases between. In DNA form, the CDR3 reads TGCGCCAGCAGCGAGGGACGGATGAACACTGAAGCTTTCTTT. Translation gives CASSEGRMNTEAFF.

This clone was detected a few times. The chain couples TRBV9 to TRBJ2-3; TRBD2 aligns across 9 bases. Unmatched junction bases numbered 2, after V lost 3 bases and J lost 3 bases. CDR3 length: 14 residues. Per germline, CDR1 SGDLS and CDR2 YYNGEE. In nucleotides, the CDR3 is TGTGCCAGCAGCGCGGGACTAGCAACAGATACGCAGTATTTT. Protein product: CASSAGLATDTQYF. Variable domain in full (rest from reference TRBV9 and TRBJ2-3): DSGVTQTPKHLITATGQRVTLRCSPRSGDLSVYWYQQSLDQGLQFLIQYYNGEERAKGNILERFSAQQFPDLHSELNLSSLELGDSALYFCASSAGLATDTQYFGPGTRLTVL.

The chain combines TRBV5-4 with TRBJ1-6; D uncertain. V shed 0 bases and J shed 6 bases, with 7 bases lying between them. The CDR3 extends over 14 amino acids. CDR1 is SGHNT and CDR2 is YYREEE in the germline V gene (reference sequence). The CDR3 nucleotides are TGTGCCAGCAGCTTGGACGGTCCTAATTCACCCCTCCACTTT. Translating it yields CASSLDGPNSPLHF.

This clone has just a few counts. This chain links TRBV27 with TRBJ2-7; a weak D match, TRBD1 (6 bases). The CDR3 contains 13 residues. Germline values: CDR1 MNHEY, CDR2 SMNVEV (reference sequence). Between the trimmed V and J ends, which lost 6 bases and 0 bases, there was a span of 9 bases. The CDR3 spells CASRRTASYEQYF. DNA for the CDR3: TGTGCCAGCAGGAGGACAGCCTCCTACGAGCAGTACTTC.

The V and J genes are TRBV29-1 and TRBJ2-2, with D hard to call. The CDR3 has 14 residues. The V and J ends lost 2 bases and 2 bases respectively, with 9 bases between them. Looked up from germline, CDR1 is SQVTM and CDR2 is ANQGSEA. The CDR3 protein is CSVESTDNTGELFF. For the CDR3, the DNA is TGCAGCGTTGAATCGACGGATAACACCGGGGAGCTGTTTTTT.

This clone turned up a few times. A read error is possible here, since a much larger clone lies one base away. The sample holds other DNA sequences that translate to the same CDR3. The chain employs TRBV5-1 and TRBJ2-3; D remains ambiguous. Looked up from germline, CDR1 is SGHRS and CDR2 is YFSETQ. The germline V and J ends were trimmed by 0 bases and 0 bases, with 5 bases remaining between them. The CDR3 runs to 14 residues. The CDR3 region has the DNA TGCGCCAGCAGCTTGGGGGATAGCACAGATACGCAGTATTTT. This sequence encodes CASSLGDSTDTQYF.

This clone was counted only a few times. The V and J genes are TRBV28 and TRBJ1-1, with 8 bases identical to TRBD1. Losses at the gene ends were 5 bases for V and 5 bases for J; bases not matched to a gene: 7. In germline, CDR1 is MDHEN, CDR2 SYDVKM. This CDR3 spans 14 amino acids. The CDR3 protein is CASSRIDRGTEAFF. The CDR3 DNA follows: TGTGCCAGCAGTCGAATAGACAGGGGAACTGAAGCTTTCTTT.

The gene calls are TRBV19 and TRBJ2-7; a weak D match, TRBD1 (6 bases). The V and J ends lost 4 bases and 2 bases respectively, with 12 bases between them. Germline V lookup: CDR1 LNHDA, CDR2 SQIVND (reference sequence). The CDR3 runs to 14 residues. The DNA of the CDR3 is TGTGCCAGTAGTAGAGGACAGCAGGCCTACGAGCAGTACTTC. This encodes CASSRGQQAYEQYF.